Below, 14 T cell receptor beta chains from the same sample are listed, as sequenced in a study of cytomegalovirus exposure and HLA in healthy donors. The PCR contained 60 Vbeta and 13 Jbeta primers. Some clones are missing from TCRdb's copy, which holds only in-frame ones; the method was immunoSEQ multiplex PCR. Of 280,000 or so clones in the sample, 70% to 90% are singletons; the top ten hold about 2%. The source material was PBMCs. The receptor set was obtained from a woman between 18 and 29 years old in good health and CMV-seronegative.

The V and J genes are TRBV7-6 and TRBJ1-1, with D possibly matching TRBD1 (5 bases). Trimming took off 6 bases at V and 1 base at J, with 12 bases between the two ends. The CDR3 consists of 14 residues. Looked up from germline, CDR1 is SGHVS and CDR2 is FNYEAQ. The CDR3 sequence: CASSRGGSNTEAFF. CDR3 nucleotides: TGTGCCAGCAGTCGCGGGGGGTCGAACACTGAAGCTTTCTTT.

This chain's CDR3 is CASSVFAGANVLTF. Written as DNA, the CDR3 is TGTGCCAGCAGCGTTTTCGCTGGGGCCAACGTCCTGACTTTC. The chain combines TRBV9 with TRBJ2-6, with D uncertain. The CDR3 sequence is 14 residues long. Trimming cost V 2 bases and J 2 bases, with 5 bases left between them. CDR1 is SGDLS, CDR2 YYNGEE, per germline. The complete variable domain, with remaining parts taken from reference TRBV9 and TRBJ2-6, reads DSGVTQTPKHLITATGQRVTLRCSPRSGDLSVYWYQQSLDQGLQFLIQYYNGEERAKGNILERFSAQQFPDLHSELNLSSLELGDSALYFCASSVFAGANVLTFGAGSRLTVL.

This clone occurred once. J is TRBJ1-6 and V is TRBV5-1; D gene uncertain. This CDR3 region has 16 residues. V lost 4 bases to trimming and J lost 10 bases, with 21 bases between them. CDR1 is SGHRS, CDR2 YFSETQ, per germline. The CDR3 nucleotides are TGCGCCAGCAGCCGGGATGGGTCAGGTCCAAGCTCACCCCTCCACTTT. This codes for CASSRDGSGPSSPLHF.

The CDR3 here is CASSLFLGNTGELFF. The DNA of the CDR3 is TGTGCCAGCAGCTTATTTCTCGGGAACACCGGGGAGCTGTTTTTT. The chain combines TRBV11-1 with TRBJ2-2; D not certain. This CDR3 is 15 amino acids long. Per germline, CDR1 SGHAT and CDR2 FQDESV (reference sequence). Trimming stripped 2 bases from V and 1 base from J, with 8 bases between.

CDR3 bases: TGTGCCAGCAGGGATTTCGACAGGCCCTATGGCTACACCTTC. Its translation: CASRDFDRPYGYTF. The V and J genes are TRBV27 and TRBJ1-2; possibly TRBD1 for D (6 bases). CDR3 length: 14 residues. Trimming took 6 bases from V and 4 from J, leaving 15 bases between them. CDR1 is MNHEY and CDR2 is SMNVEV in the germline V gene (reference sequence).

The V call is TRBV29-1, the J call TRBJ2-5; TRBD1 might be the D (6 bases). V dropped 6 bases and J dropped 2 bases, with 13 bases sitting between them. The CDR3 contains 13 residues. Germline CDR1 is SQVTM and CDR2 is ANQGSEA. CDR3 region: CSVMGAGQETQYF. The CDR3 DNA is TGCAGCGTGATGGGGGCTGGTCAAGAGACCCAGTACTTC. Supplemented by reference TRBV29-1 and TRBJ2-5, the full variable domain reads SAVISQKPSRDICQRGTSLTIQCQVDSQVTMMFWYRQQPGQSLTLIATANQGSEATYESGFVIDKFPISRPNLTFSTLTVSNMSPEDSSIYLCSVMGAGQETQYFGPGTRLLVL.

The chain is built from TRBV5-1 and TRBJ2-7; TRBD1 agrees at 8 bases. Germline V gene sequence: CDR1 SGHRS, CDR2 YFSETQ. This CDR3 has 13 residues. With V trimmed by 4 bases and J by 8 bases, 8 bases remained unmatched. The CDR3 loop is CASSPTTGAQQYF. Here the CDR3 DNA reads TGCGCCAGCAGCCCAACGACAGGGGCGCAGCAGTACTTC.

About this clone: At one end, the junction sequence differs from germline, possibly due to a read error. The chain couples TRBV7-9 to TRBJ1-2; tentative D call: TRBD1 (6 bases). CDR3 length: 11 residues. Germline loops: CDR1 SEHNR, CDR2 FQNEAQ (reference sequence). The chain's CDR3 is CASSSQTGFAF. DNA for the CDR3: TGTGCCAGCAGCTCCCAGACAGGATTTGCATTC.

The chain employs TRBV27 and TRBJ1-2; 9 bases align to TRBD1. The CDR3 is 14 residues long. J was trimmed by 6 bases and V by 2 bases; bases with no gene match: 4. CDR1 is MNHEY and CDR2 is SMNVEV in the germline V gene (reference sequence). CDR3 bases: TGTGCCAGCAGTTTAGGGGACAGGGTGGATGGCTACACCTTC. Encoded protein: CASSLGDRVDGYTF.

The chain joins TRBV19 to TRBJ2-1; TRBD2 matches 11 bases. J was trimmed by 6 bases and V by 7 bases; bases with no gene match: 11. The CDR3 consists of 16 residues. The germline gives CDR1 LNHDA, CDR2 SQIVND (reference sequence). CDR3 in amino acids: CASIHPLAGGGNEQFF. In DNA, the CDR3 is TGTGCCAGTATCCACCCCCTAGCGGGGGGCGGCAATGAGCAGTTCTTC.

This clone showed up just once. This sequence joins TRBV19 and TRBJ1-2, with 8 bases that match TRBD1. The CDR3 runs 14 residues. V shed 3 bases, J shed 4 bases, and the junction held 4 bases outside the gene matches. The germline CDR1 and CDR2 sequences are LNHDA and SQIVND (reference sequence). The CDR3 region is CASSMEDRVYGYTF. The CDR3 DNA follows: TGTGCCAGTAGTATGGAGGACAGGGTCTATGGCTACACCTTC.

DNA of the CDR3: TGCAGTGCCGTCGATGGCTACACCTTC. It specifies CSAVDGYTF. The chain combines TRBV20-1 with TRBJ1-2; no clear D. V lost 6 bases and J 6 bases, leaving 5 bases between the germline ends. Germline V gives CDR1 DFQATT, CDR2 SNEGSKA (reference sequence). This CDR3 comprises 9 residues.

The rearrangement links TRBV18 to TRBJ2-1; 10 nucleotides align to TRBD1. Germline V lookup: CDR1 KGHSH, CDR2 LQKENI. The CDR3 is 15 amino acids. V trimming: 6 bases; J trimming: 4 bases; junction bases outside the gene matches: 6. CDR3 in DNA: TGTGCCAGCTCGCTGAGACAGGGGGCTTACAATGAGCAGTTCTTC. This codes for CASSLRQGAYNEQFF.

V gene TRBV14 combines with J gene TRBJ2-2; tentatively, D is TRBD2 (7 bases). V was shortened by 1 base and J by 0 bases, with 12 bases between the two germline ends. The length of the CDR3 is 17 residues. Germline CDR1 SGHDN, CDR2 FVKESK. The CDR3 DNA reads TGTGCCAGCAGCCAAGTCACGGGGGGCGCGAACACCGGGGAGCTGTTTTTT. It encodes CASSQVTGGANTGELFF.